One sample yielded the 3 T cell receptor beta chains listed below, sequenced in a study of post-analysis software for immune sequencing data. General study findings and limits: With TRBV5-6, TRBV5-1 and TRBV20-1 included, roughly five TRBV segments were more frequent in patients than in controls.

The authors incorporated unique molecular identifiers into the TCR beta cDNA libraries. One entry per CDR3 protein results from TCRdb running MiXCR on the PCR reads. The repertoire has fewer than 850,000 distinct CDR3 sequences, roughly 27% of them found once; the top ten carry 0.56%. These receptors are not linked to any known antigen. Sequencing input: blood. These receptors all come from a girl aged 10-17 years with multiple sclerosis.

V is TRBV14 and J is TRBJ2-1, with D possibly being TRBD2 (6 bases). The germline CDR1 and CDR2 sequences are SGHDN and FVKESK. The CDR3 sequence is 16 residues long. V lost 5 bases to trimming and J lost 0 bases, with 14 bases between them. This CDR3 reads CASSGRSPSSYNEQFF. DNA for the CDR3: TGTGCCAGCAGCGGGAGGTCACCGAGCTCCTACAATGAGCAGTTCTTC.

The chain carries TRBV25-1 and TRBJ2-5, with D possibly being TRBD1 (6 bases). The DNA end is a closer match to TRBJ2-7, so the J assignment may be wrong. The germline gives CDR1 MGHDK, CDR2 SYGVNS. The CDR3 is 14 residues long. The CDR3 region is CASRDTTGSDEQYF. As DNA, the CDR3 is TGTGCCAGCAGGGATACTACAGGGAGCGACGAGCAGTACTTC.

This chain joins TRBV5-1 and TRBJ2-7; TRBD1 matches at 7 bases. Germline V gene data show CDR1 as SGHRS and CDR2 as YFSETQ. V lost 0 bases, J lost 2 bases, and 5 bases stayed unmatched. This CDR3 region has 15 residues. The CDR3 DNA reads TGCGCCAGCAGCTTGGGGACAGGACTTACCTACGAGCAGTACTTC. Protein sequence: CASSLGTGLTYEQYF.